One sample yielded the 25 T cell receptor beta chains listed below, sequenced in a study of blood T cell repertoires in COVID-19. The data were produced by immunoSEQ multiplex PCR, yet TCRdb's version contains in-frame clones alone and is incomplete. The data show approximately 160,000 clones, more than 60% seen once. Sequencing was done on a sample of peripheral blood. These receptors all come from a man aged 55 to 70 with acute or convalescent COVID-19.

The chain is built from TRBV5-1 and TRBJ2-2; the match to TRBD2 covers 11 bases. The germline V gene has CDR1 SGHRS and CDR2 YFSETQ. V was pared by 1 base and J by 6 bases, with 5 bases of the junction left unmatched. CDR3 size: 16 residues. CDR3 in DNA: TGCGCCAGCAGCTTGCAACCTAGCGGGGGGTCCGGGGAGCTGTTTTTT. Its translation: CASSLQPSGGSGELFF.

The CDR3 DNA is TGTGCCAGTAGTATAGCAAGCACGGGGAGCCACGAGCAGTACTTC. This translates into CASSIASTGSHEQYF. The chain has TRBV19 and TRBJ2-7; D possibly corresponds to TRBD2 (5 bases). The CDR3 is 15 amino acids. Germline loops: CDR1 LNHDA, CDR2 SQIVND (reference sequence). Trimming removed 1 base from V and 5 bases from J, with 15 bases in between.

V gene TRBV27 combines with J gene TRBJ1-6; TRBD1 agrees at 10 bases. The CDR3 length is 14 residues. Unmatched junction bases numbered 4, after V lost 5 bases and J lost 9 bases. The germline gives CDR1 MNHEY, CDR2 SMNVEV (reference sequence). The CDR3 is CASSPGTGVSPLHF. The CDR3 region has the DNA TGTGCCAGCAGTCCCGGGACAGGGGTTTCACCCCTCCACTTT.

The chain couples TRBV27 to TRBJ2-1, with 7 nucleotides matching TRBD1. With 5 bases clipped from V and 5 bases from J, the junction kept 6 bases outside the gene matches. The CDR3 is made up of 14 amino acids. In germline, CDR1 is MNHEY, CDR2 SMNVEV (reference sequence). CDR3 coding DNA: TGTGCCAGCAGTGTCCGGGACAGTCACAATGAGCAGTTCTTC. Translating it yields CASSVRDSHNEQFF.

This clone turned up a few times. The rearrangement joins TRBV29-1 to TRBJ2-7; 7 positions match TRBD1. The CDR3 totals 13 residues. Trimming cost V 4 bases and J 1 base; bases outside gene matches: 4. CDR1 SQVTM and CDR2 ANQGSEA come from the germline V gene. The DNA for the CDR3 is TGCAGCGTTGGAGGGGGCGAATCCTACGAGCAGTACTTC. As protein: CSVGGGESYEQYF.

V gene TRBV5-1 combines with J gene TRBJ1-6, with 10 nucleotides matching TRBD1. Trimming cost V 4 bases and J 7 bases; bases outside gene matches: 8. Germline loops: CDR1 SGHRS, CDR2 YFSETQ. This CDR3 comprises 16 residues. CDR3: CASSLGTGAGNSPLHF. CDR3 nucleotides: TGCGCCAGCAGCCTGGGGACAGGGGCTGGAAATTCACCCCTCCACTTT.

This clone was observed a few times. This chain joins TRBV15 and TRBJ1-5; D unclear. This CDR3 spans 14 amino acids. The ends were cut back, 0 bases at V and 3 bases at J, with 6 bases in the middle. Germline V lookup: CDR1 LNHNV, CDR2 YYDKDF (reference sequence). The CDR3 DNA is TGTGCCACCAGCAGAGAACAGATCAATCAGCCCCAGCATTTT. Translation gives CATSREQINQPQHF.

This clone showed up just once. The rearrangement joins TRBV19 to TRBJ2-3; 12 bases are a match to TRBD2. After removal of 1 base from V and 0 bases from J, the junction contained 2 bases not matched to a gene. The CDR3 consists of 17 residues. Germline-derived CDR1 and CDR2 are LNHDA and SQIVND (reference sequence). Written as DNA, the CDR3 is TGTGCCAGTAGTATAGCAGGACTAGCGGGGAGCACAGATACGCAGTATTTT. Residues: CASSIAGLAGSTDTQYF.

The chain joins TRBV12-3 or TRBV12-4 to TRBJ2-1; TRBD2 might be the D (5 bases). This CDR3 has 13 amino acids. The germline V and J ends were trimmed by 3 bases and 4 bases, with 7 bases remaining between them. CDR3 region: CASSLGGYNEQFF. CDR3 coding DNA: TGTGCCAGCAGTTTGGGCGGGTACAATGAGCAGTTCTTC.

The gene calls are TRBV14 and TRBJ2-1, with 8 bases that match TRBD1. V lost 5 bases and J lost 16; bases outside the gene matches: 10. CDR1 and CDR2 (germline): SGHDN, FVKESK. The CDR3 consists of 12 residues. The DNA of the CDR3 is TGTGCCAGCAGCTTGACAGGGGCGAAGGGTTTCTTC. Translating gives CASSLTGAKGFF.

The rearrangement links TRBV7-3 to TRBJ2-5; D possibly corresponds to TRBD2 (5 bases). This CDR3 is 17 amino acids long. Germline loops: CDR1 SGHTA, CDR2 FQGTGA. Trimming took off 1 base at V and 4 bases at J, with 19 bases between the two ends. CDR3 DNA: TGTGCCAGCAGCTTAAGGACGACAAAAACGGGGTCAGAGACCCAGTACTTC. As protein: CASSLRTTKTGSETQYF.

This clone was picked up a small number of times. CDR3 in amino acids: CASSLGQGAGYEQYF. The CDR3 DNA follows: TGCGCCAGCAGCCTGGGACAGGGGGCTGGGTACGAGCAGTACTTC. The chain joins TRBV4-1 to TRBJ2-7; 12 bases fit TRBD1. V trimming: 4 bases; J trimming: 4 bases; junction bases outside the gene matches: 5. The CDR3 has 15 amino acids. Per the germline V gene, CDR1 is MGHRA and CDR2 is YSYEKL.

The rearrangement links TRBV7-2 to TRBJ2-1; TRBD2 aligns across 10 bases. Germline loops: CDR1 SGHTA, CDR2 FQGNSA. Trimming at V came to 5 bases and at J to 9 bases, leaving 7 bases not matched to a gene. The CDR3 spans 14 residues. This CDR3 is CASSPSGGAPEQFF. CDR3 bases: TGTGCCAGCAGCCCAAGCGGGGGGGCCCCTGAGCAGTTCTTC.

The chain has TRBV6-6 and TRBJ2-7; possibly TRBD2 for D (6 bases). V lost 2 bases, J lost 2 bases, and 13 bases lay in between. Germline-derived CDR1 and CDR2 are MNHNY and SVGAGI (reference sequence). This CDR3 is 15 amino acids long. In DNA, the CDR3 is TGTGCCAGCAGTTACCCCGGGGACTCAGCCTACGAGCAGTACTTC. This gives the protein CASSYPGDSAYEQYF.

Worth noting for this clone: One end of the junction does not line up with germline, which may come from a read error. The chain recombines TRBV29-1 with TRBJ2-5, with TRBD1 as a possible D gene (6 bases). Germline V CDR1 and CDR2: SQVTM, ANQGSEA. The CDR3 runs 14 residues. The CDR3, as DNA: TGCAGCGTCGAAGGGACCCACAGGGAAGAGACCCAGTACTTC. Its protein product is CSVEGTHREETQYF.

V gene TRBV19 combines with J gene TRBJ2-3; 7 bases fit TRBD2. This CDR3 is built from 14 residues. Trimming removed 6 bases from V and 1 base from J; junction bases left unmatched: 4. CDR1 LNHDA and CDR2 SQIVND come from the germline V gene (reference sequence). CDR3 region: CASSRGGGTDTQYF. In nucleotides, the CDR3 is TGTGCCAGTAGCCGTGGGGGGGGCACAGATACGCAGTATTTT.

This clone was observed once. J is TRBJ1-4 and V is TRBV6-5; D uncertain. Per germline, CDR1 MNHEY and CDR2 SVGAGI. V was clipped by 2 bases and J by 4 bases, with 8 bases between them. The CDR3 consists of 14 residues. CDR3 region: CASSYGPNNEKLFF. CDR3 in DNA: TGTGCCAGCAGTTACGGGCCCAATAATGAAAAACTGTTTTTT.

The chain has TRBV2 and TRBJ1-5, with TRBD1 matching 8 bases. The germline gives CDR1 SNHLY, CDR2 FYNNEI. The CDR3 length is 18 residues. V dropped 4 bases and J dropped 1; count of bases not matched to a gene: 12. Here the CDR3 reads CASSVRAGGDWSNQPQHF. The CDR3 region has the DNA TGTGCCAGCAGTGTTAGGGCAGGGGGCGATTGGAGCAATCAGCCCCAGCATTTT.

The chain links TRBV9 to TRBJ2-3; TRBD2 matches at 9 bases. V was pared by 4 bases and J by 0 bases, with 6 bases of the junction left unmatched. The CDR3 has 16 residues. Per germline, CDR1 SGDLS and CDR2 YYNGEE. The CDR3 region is CASSLYAGGSTDTQYF. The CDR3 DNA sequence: TGTGCCAGCAGCCTCTACGCGGGGGGGAGCACAGATACGCAGTATTTT. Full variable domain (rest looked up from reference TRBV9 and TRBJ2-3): DSGVTQTPKHLITATGQRVTLRCSPRSGDLSVYWYQQSLDQGLQFLIQYYNGEERAKGNILERFSAQQFPDLHSELNLSSLELGDSALYFCASSLYAGGSTDTQYFGPGTRLTVL.

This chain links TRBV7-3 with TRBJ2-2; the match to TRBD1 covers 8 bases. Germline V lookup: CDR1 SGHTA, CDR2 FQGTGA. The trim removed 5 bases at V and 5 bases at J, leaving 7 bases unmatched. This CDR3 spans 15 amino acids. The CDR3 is CASSVQGAGTGELFF. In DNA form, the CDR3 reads TGTGCCAGCAGCGTGCAGGGGGCAGGGACCGGGGAGCTGTTTTTT.

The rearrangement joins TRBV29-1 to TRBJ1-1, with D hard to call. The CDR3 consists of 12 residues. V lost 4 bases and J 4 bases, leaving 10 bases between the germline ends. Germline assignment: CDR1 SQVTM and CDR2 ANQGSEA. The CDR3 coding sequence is TGCAGCGTTGCCGGGGTGGGCACTGAAGCTTTCTTT. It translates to CSVAGVGTEAFF.

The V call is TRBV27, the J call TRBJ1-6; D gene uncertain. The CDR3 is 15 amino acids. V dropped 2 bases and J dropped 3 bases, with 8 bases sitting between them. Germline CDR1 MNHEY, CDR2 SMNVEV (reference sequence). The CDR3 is CASSLQEDYNSPLHF. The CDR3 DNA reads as TGTGCCAGCAGTTTACAGGAGGACTATAATTCACCCCTCCACTTT.

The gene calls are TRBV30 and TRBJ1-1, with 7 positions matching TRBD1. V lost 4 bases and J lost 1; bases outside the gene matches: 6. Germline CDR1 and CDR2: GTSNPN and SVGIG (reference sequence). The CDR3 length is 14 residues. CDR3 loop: CAWTWGQKNTEAFF. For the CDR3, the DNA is TGTGCCTGGACTTGGGGACAGAAGAACACTGAAGCTTTCTTT.

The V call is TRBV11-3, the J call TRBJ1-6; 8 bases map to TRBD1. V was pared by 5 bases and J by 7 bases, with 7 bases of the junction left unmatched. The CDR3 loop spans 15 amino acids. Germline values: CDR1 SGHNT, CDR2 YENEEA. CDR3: CASSAGGERNSPLHF. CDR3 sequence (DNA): TGTGCCAGCAGCGCAGGGGGCGAAAGGAATTCACCCCTCCACTTT.

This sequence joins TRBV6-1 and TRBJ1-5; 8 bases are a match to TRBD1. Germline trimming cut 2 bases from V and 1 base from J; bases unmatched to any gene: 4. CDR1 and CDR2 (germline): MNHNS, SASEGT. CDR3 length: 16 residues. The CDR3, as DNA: TGTGCCAGCAGTGAACAGGGGGCGTCGAGCAATCAGCCCCAGCATTTT. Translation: CASSEQGASSNQPQHF.